This TCR beta chain emerged from a study of blood T cells in healthy people across ages. Concerning this clonotype: The antigen is undetermined.

Whole-study findings and limits: Both naive CD4+ cell counts and diversity were greater in long-lived donors than in aged donors.

Germline values: CDR1 LNHNV, CDR2 YYDKDF (reference sequence). Trimming left V 0 bases short and J 4 bases short, with 12 bases between. The CDR3 has 15 residues. PCR was performed a second time for about 6 to 12 cycles using a sample-barcoded 5' primer and a J-beta primer mix. TCRdb re-derived calls from the 5' RACE reads in MiXCR, one entry per CDR3 protein. The repertoire holds roughly 1.4 million distinct CDR3 sequences, approximately 59% seen once, with 6.7% in the top ten. Sequenced material: blood. This clonotype originated in a man younger than 35 in good health. The chain recombines TRBV15 with TRBJ1-2; D not resolved. The CDR3 reads CATSRDDRVVYGYTF. Written as DNA, the CDR3 is TGTGCCACCAGCAGAGATGATCGGGTGGTCTATGGCTACACCTTC.